This T cell receptor beta chain derives from a study of metastatic and nonmetastatic thyroid tumors. Study in general: Repertoires from malignant and benign thyroid patients were compared across blood and tumor or nodule tissue. The study's findings and limits: Significantly greater TCR beta diversity was reportedly found in malignant thyroid tumors than in benign nodules (in blood and tumor).

Ahead of thyroid surgery, no patient had received treatment of any kind. The CDR3 has 16 amino acids. Germline V CDR1 and CDR2: SSHAT, FNYEAQ (reference sequence). This clone was found many times. Its antigen is still unknown. One end of the junction fails to match germline, which may point to a read error. TCRdb re-called the PCR reads with MiXCR. Among about 16,000 clones listed, roughly an eighth were seen once. The genes are TRBV7-7 and TRBJ2-1; 11 bases agree with TRBD2. The clonotype originates from a female donor with papillary thyroid cancer or a benign thyroid nodule (not recorded which). Some clones in this sample may be carry-over from other donors' samples. Sequenced material: tumor tissue. Written as DNA, the CDR3 is TGTGCTAGCAGCTCGGGGACTAGCGGAGAATACAATGAGCAGTTCTTC. Protein sequence: CASSSGTSGEYNEQFF. Drawing the rest from reference TRBV7-7 and TRBJ2-1, the complete variable domain is GAGVSQSPRYKVTKRGQDVTLRCDPISSHATLYWYQQALGQGPEFLTYFNYEAQPDKSGLPSDRFSAERPEGSISTLTIQRTEQRDSAMYRCASSSGTSGEYNEQFFGPGTRLTVL.